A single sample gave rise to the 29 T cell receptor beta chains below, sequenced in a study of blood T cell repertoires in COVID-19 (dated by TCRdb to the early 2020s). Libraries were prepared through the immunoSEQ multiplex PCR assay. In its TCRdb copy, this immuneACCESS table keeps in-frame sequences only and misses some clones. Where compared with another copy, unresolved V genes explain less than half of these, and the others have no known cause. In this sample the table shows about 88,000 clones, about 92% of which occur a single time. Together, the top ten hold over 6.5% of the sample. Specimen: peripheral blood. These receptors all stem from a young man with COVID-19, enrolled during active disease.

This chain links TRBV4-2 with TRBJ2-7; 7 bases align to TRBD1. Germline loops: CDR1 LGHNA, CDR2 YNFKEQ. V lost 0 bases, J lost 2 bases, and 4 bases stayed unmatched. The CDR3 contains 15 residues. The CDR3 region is CASSQDRDSPYEQYF. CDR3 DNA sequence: TGTGCCAGCAGCCAAGACAGGGACAGCCCCTACGAGCAGTACTTC.

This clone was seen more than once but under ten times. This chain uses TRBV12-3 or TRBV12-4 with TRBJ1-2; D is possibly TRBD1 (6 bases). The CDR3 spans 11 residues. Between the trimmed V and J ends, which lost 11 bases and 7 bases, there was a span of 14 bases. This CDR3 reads CAAGQIGGYTF. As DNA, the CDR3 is TGTGCCGCCGGACAGATTGGTGGCTACACCTTC.

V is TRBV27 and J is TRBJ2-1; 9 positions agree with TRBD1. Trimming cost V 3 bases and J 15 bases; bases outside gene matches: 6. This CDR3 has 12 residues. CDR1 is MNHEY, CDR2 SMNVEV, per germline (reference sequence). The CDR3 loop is CASSFSGTGLFF. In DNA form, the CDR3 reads TGTGCCAGCAGTTTCTCCGGGACAGGGCTGTTCTTC.

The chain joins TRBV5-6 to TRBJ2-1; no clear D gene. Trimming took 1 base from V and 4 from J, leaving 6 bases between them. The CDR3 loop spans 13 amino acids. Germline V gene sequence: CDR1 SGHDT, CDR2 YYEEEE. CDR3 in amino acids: CASSLNFYNEQFF. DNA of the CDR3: TGTGCCAGCAGCTTGAACTTTTACAATGAGCAGTTCTTC. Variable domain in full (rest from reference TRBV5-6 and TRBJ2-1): DAGVTQSPTHLIKTRGQQVTLRCSPKSGHDTVSWYQQALGQGPQFIFQYYEEEERQRGNFPDRFSGHQFPNYSSELNVNALLLGDSALYLCASSLNFYNEQFFGPGTRLTVL.

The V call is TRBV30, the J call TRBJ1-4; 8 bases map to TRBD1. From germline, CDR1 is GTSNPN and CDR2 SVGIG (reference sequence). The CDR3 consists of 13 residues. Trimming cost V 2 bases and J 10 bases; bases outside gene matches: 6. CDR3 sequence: CAWSPDRGGKLFF. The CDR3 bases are TGTGCCTGGAGTCCCGACAGGGGAGGAAAACTGTTTTTT.

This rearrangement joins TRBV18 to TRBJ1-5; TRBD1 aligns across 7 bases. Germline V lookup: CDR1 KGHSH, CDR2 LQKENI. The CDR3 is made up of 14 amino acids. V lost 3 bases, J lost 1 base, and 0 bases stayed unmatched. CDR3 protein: CASSPGQSNQPQHF. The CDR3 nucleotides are TGTGCCAGCTCACCGGGACAGAGCAATCAGCCCCAGCATTTT.

In DNA, the CDR3 is TGTGCCAGCAGCCAATACCCTAGCGGGAGCTCCTACAATGAGCAGTTCTTC. Protein product: CASSQYPSGSSYNEQFF. The rearrangement joins TRBV14 to TRBJ2-1; 10 nucleotides align to TRBD2. This CDR3 has 17 residues. CDR1 and CDR2 (germline): SGHDN, FVKESK. After removal of 2 bases from V and 0 bases from J, the junction contained 4 bases not matched to a gene.

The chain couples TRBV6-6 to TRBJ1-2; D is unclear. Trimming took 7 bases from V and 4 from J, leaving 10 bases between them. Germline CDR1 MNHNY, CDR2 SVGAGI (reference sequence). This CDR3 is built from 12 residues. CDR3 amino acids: CASTGSGYGYTF. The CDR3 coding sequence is TGTGCCAGCACTGGGAGCGGCTATGGCTACACCTTC.

The CDR3 coding sequence is TGTGCCAGCAGCTTGGCCTGGGGCGAAACAGATACGCAGTATTTT. Translated, it gives CASSLAWGETDTQYF. V is TRBV7-6 and J is TRBJ2-3; TRBD1 is a possible D gene (5 bases). V dropped 3 bases and J dropped 3 bases, with 13 bases sitting between them. Germline-derived CDR1 and CDR2 are SGHVS and FNYEAQ. CDR3 length: 15 amino acids.

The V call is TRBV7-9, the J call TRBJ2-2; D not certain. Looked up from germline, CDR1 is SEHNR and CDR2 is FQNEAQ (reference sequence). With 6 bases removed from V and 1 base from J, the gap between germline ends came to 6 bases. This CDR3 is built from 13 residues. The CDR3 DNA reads TGTGCCAGCAGGGAGCGGAACACCGGGGAGCTGTTTTTT. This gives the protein CASRERNTGELFF.

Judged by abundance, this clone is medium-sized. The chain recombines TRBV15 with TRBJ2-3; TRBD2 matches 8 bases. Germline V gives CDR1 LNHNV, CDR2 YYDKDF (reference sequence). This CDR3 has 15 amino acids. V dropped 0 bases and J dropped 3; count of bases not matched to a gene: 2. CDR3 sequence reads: CATSRDLAGTDTQYF. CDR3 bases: TGTGCCACCAGCAGAGATTTAGCGGGGACAGATACGCAGTATTTT.

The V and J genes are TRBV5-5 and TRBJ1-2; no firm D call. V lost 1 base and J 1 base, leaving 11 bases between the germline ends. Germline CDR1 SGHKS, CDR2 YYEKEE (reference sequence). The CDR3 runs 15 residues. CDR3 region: CASSLSGTSNYGYTF. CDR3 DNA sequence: TGTGCCAGCAGCTTGTCAGGAACGAGTAACTATGGCTACACCTTC.

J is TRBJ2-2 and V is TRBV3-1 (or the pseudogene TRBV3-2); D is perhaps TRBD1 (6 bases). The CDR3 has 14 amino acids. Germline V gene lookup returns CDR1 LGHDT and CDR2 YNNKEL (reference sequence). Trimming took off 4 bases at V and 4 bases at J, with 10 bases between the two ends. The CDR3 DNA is TGTGCCAGCAGCCTTAGGACAGCCACCGGGGAGCTGTTTTTT. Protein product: CASSLRTATGELFF.

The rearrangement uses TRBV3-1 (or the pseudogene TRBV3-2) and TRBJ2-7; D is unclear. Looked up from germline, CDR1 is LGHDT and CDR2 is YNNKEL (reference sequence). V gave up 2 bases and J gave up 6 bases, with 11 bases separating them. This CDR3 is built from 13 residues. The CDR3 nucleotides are TGTGCCAGCAGCCAAATGGTTGCCAGCGAGCAGTACTTC. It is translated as CASSQMVASEQYF.

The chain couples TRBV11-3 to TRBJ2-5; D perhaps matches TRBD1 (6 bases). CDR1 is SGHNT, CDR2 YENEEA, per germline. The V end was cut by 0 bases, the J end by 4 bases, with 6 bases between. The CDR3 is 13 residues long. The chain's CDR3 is CASSLEGAETQYF. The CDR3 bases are TGTGCCAGCAGCTTAGAGGGGGCAGAGACCCAGTACTTC.

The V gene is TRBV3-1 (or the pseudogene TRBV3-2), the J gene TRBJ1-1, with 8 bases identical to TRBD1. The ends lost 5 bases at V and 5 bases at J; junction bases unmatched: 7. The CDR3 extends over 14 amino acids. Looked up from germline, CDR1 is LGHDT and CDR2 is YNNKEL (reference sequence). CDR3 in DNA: TGTGCCAGCAGCGCCCAGGGGGCGTCTACTGAAGCTTTCTTT. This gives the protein CASSAQGASTEAFF.

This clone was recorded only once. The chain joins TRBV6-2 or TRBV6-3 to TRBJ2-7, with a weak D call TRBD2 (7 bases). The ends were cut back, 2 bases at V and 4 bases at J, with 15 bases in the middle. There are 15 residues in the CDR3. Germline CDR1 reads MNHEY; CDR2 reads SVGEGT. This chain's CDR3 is CASSYEGGRRYEQYF. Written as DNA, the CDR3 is TGTGCCAGCAGTTACGAGGGGGGGCGCCGGTACGAGCAGTACTTC.

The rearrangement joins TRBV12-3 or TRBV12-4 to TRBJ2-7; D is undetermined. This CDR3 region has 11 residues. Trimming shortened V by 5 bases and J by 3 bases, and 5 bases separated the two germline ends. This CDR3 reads CASSLNYEQYF. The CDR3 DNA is TGTGCCAGCAGTCTAAACTACGAGCAGTACTTC.

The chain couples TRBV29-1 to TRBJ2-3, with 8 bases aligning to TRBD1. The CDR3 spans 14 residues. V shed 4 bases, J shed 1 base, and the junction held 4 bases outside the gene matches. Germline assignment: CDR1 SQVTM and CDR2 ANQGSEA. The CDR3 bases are TGCAGCGTTGCCCCGACAGGGGGCACAGATACGCAGTATTTT. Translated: CSVAPTGGTDTQYF.

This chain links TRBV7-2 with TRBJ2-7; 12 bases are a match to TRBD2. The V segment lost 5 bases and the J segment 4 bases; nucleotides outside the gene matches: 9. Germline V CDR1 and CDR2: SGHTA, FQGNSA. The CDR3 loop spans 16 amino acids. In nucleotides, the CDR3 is TGTGCCAGCAGCACAACGACTAGCGGGAGTATTTACGAGCAGTACTTC. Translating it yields CASSTTTSGSIYEQYF.

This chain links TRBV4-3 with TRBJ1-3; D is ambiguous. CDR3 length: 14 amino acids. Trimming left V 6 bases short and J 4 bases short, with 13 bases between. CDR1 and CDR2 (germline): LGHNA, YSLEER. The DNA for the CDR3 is TGCGCCAGCAGGAGCACGGGAGGCGGAAACACCATATATTTT. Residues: CASRSTGGGNTIYF.

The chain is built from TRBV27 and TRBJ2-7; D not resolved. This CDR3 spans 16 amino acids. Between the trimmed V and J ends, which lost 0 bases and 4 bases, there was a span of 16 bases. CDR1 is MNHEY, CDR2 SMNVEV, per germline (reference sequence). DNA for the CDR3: TGTGCCAGCAGTTTATCGAGAGGATCTAGTGGGTACGAGCAGTACTTC. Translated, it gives CASSLSRGSSGYEQYF.

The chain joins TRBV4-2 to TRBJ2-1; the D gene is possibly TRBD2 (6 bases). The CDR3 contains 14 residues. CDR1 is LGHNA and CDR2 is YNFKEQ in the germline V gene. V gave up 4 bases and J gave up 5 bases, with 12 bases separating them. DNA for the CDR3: TGTGCCAGCAGCCGAGGGGACTTGAACAATGAGCAGTTCTTC. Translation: CASSRGDLNNEQFF.

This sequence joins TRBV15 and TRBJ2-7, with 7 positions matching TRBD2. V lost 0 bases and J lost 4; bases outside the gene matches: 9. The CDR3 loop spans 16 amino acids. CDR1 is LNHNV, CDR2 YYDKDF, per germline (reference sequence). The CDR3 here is CATSRDPSGSNYEQYF. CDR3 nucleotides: TGTGCCACCAGCAGAGATCCTAGCGGAAGTAATTACGAGCAGTACTTC.

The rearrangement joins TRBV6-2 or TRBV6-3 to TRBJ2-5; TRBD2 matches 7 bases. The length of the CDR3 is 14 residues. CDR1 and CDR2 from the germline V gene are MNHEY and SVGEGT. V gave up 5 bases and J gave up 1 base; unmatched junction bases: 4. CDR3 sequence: CASSPPSGQETQYF. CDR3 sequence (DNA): TGTGCCAGCAGTCCCCCTAGCGGCCAAGAGACCCAGTACTTC.

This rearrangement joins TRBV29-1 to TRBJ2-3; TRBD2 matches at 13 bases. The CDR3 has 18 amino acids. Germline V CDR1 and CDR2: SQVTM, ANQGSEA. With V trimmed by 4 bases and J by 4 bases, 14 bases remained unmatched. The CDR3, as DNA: TGCAGCGTTGTATTGCGGGGTAGACTAGCGGGAGGCCCAGATACGCAGTATTTT. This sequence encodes CSVVLRGRLAGGPDTQYF.

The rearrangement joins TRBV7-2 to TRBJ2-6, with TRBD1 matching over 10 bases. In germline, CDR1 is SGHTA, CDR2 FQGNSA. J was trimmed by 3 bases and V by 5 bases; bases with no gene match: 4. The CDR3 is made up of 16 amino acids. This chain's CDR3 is CASSRGTGDGANVLTF. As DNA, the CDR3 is TGTGCCAGCAGCCGCGGGACAGGGGATGGGGCCAACGTCCTGACTTTC.

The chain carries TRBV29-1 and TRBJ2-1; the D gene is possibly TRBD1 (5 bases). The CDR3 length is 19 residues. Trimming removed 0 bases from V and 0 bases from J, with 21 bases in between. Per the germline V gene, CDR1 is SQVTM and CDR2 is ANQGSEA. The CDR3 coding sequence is TGCAGCGTTGAAGAAAGGGGCGCTCCCACTACTATCTCCTACAATGAGCAGTTCTTC. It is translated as CSVEERGAPTTISYNEQFF.

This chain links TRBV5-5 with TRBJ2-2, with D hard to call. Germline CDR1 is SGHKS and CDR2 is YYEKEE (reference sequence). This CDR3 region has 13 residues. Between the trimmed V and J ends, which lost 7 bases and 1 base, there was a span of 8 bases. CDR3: CASLWQNTGELFF. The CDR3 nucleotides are TGTGCCAGCTTATGGCAGAACACCGGGGAGCTGTTTTTT.